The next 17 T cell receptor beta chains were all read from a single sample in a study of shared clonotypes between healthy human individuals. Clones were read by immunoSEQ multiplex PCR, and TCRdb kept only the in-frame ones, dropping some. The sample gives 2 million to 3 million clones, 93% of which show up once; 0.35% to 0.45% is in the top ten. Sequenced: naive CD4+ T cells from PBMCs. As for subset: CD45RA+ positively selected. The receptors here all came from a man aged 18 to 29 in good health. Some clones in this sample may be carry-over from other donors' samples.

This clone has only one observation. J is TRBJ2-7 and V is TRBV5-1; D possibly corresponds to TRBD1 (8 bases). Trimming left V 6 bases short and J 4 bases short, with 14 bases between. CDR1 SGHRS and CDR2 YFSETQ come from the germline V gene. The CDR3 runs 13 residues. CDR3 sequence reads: CASTTGGAYEQYF. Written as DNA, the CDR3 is TGCGCCAGCACCACAGGGGGGGCGTACGAGCAGTACTTC.

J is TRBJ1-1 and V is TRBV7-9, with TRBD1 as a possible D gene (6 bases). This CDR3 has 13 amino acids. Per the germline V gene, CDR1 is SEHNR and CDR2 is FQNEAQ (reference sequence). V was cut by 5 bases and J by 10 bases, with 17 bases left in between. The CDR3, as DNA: TGTGCCAGCAGCCAGGGCGGGGGCCGGGCAGCTTTCTTT. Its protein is CASSQGGGRAAFF.

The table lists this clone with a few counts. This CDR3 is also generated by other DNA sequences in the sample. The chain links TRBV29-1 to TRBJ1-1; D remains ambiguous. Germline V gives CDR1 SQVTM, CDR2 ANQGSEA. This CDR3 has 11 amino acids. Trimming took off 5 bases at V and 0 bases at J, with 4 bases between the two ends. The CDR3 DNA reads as TGCAGCGTTAGCCTGAACACTGAAGCTTTCTTT. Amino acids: CSVSLNTEAFF.

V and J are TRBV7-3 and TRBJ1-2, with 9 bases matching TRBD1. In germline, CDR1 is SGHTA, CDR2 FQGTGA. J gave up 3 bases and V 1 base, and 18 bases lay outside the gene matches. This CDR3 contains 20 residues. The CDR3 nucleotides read TGTGCCAGCAGCTTAAGTTATACTCCGGGACAGGGAGAAAAATACTATGGCTACACCTTC. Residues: CASSLSYTPGQGEKYYGYTF.

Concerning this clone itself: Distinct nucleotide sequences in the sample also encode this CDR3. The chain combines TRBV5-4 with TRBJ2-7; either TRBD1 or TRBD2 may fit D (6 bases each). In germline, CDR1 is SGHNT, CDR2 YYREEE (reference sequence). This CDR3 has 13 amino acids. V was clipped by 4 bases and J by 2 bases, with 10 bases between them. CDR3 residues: CASSPRGPYEQYF. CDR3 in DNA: TGTGCCAGCAGCCCCCGGGGGCCCTACGAGCAGTACTTC.

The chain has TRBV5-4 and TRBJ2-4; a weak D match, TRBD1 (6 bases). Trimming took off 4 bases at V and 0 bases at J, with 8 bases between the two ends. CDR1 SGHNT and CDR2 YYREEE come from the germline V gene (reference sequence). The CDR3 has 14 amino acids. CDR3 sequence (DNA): TGTGCCAGCAGCAGGGGGACAGCCAAAAACATTCAGTACTTC. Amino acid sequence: CASSRGTAKNIQYF.

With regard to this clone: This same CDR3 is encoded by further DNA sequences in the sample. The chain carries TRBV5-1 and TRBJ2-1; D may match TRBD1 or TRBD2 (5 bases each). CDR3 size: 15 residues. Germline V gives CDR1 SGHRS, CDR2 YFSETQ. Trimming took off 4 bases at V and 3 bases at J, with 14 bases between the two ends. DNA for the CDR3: TGCGCCAGCAGCCCATCCGGGACGGGCTACAATGAGCAGTTCTTC. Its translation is CASSPSGTGYNEQFF.

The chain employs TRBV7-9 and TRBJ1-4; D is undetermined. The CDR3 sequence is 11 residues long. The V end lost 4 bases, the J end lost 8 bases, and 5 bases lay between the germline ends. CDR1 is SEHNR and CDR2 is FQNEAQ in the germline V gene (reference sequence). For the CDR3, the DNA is TGTGCCAGCAGCTCCCAGGAAAAACTGTTTTTT. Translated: CASSSQEKLFF.

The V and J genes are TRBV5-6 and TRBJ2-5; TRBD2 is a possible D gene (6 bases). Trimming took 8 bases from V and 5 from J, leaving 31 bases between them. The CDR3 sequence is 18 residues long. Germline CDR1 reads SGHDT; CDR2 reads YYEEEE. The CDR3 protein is CARDPPRRQYCGGETQYF. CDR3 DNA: TGTGCCAGGGACCCCCCTCGTAGGCAGTACTGTGGGGGGGAGACCCAGTACTTC.

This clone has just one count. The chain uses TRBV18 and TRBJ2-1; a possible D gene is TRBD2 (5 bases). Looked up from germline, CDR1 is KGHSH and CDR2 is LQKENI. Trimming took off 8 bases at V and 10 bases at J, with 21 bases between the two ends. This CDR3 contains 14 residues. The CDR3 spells CASATLGLTGEQFF. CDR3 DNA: TGTGCCAGCGCGACTCTCGGGCTCACGGGGGAGCAGTTCTTC.

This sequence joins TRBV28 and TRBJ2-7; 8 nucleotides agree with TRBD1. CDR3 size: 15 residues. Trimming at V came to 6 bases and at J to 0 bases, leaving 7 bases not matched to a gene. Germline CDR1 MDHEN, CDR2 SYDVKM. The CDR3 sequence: CASRIPTGDSYEQYF. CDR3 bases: TGTGCCAGCAGAATCCCGACAGGGGACTCCTACGAGCAGTACTTC.

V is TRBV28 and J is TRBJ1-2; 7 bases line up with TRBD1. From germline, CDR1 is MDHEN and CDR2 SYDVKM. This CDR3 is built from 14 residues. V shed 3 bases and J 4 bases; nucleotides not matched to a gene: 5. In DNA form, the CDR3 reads TGTGCCAGCAGTTTGGACCGGGACAGCTATGGCTACACCTTC. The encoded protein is CASSLDRDSYGYTF.

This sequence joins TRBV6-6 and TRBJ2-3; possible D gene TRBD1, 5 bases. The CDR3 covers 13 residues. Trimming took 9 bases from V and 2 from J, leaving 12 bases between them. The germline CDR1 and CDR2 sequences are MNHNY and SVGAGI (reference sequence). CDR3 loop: CARQATSTDTQYF. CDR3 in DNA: TGTGCCAGACAGGCCACCTCCACAGATACGCAGTATTTT.

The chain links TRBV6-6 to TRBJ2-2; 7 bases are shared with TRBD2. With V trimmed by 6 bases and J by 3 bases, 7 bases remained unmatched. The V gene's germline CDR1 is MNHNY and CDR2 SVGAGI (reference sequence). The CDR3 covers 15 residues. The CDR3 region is CASRVASGDTGELFF. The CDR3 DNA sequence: TGTGCCAGCAGGGTAGCTAGCGGAGACACCGGGGAGCTGTTTTTT.

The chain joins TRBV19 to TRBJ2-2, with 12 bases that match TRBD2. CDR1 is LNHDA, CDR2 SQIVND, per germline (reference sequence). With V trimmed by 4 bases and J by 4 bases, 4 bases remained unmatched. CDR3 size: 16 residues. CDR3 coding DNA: TGTGCCAGTAGTACCAGGACTAGCGGGATCACCGGGGAGCTGTTTTTT. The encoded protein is CASSTRTSGITGELFF.

This CDR3 is CASSGADRGHQETQYF. CDR3 DNA sequence: TGCGCCAGCAGTGGGGCGGACAGGGGGCATCAAGAGACCCAGTACTTC. The gene calls are TRBV10-2 and TRBJ2-5; 11 nucleotides match TRBD1. There are 16 residues in the CDR3. Trimming cost V 4 bases and J 2 bases; bases outside gene matches: 6. Germline loops: CDR1 WSHSY, CDR2 SAAADI.

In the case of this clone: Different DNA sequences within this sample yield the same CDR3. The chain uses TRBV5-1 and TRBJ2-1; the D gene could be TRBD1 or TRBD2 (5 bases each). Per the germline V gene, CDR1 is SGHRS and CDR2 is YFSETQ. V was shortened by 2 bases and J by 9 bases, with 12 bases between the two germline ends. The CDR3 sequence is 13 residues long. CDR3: CASSLGAGGEQFF. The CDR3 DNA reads TGCGCCAGCAGCTTAGGGGCTGGGGGTGAGCAGTTCTTC.